Below, 3 T cell receptor beta chains from the same sample are listed, as sequenced in a study of blood T cell repertoires in COVID-19. The table came from immunoSEQ multiplex PCR; TCRdb's copy has only in-frame clones and leaves some out. The profile shows around 700,000 clones, about 90% of them singletons. The source material was peripheral blood. The receptors derive from a woman between 18 and 30 years old with acute or convalescent COVID-19.

This clone was counted a few times. The chain employs TRBV5-1 and TRBJ1-2; no clear D. This CDR3 contains 13 residues. The V gene's germline CDR1 is SGHRS and CDR2 YFSETQ. Trimming shortened V by 0 bases and J by 8 bases, and 11 bases separated the two germline ends. CDR3 in DNA: TGCGCCAGCAGCTTGGTCGGGGTTGAGGGCTACACCTTC. Translating it yields CASSLVGVEGYTF.

The chain has TRBV12-2 and TRBJ1-2; the table's D call, TRBD1, was not checked against the DNA. TRBV12-2 constitutes a pseudogene. This CDR3 contains 15 residues. The CDR3 coding sequence is TGTGCAAGTCGCGTGGGACAGGCCTCTAACTATGGCTACACCTTC. Its translation: CASRVGQASNYGYTF.

The V call is TRBV25-1, the J call TRBJ1-2, with 8 positions matching TRBD1. The CDR3 sequence is 13 residues long. V shed 10 bases and J 7 bases; nucleotides not matched to a gene: 11. Germline V CDR1 and CDR2: MGHDK, SYGVNS. For the CDR3, the DNA is TGTGCCACCGAGGGGGGACAGGTTGGTGGCTACACCTTC. It translates to CATEGGQVGGYTF.